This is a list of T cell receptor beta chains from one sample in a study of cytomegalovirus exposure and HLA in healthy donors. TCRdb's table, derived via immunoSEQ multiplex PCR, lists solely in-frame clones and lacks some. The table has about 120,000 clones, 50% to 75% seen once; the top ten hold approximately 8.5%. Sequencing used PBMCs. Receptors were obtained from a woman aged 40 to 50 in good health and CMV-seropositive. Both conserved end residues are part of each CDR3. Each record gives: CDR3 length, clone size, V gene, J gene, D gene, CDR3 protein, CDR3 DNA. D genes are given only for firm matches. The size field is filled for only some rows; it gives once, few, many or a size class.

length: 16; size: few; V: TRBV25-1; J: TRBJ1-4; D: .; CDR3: CASSKWGEGANEKLFF; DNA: TGTGCCAGCAGCAAATGGGGGGAAGGAGCTAATGAAAAACTGTTTTTT
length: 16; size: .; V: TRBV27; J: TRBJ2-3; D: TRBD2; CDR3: CASSQLAGGDTDTQYF; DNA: TGTGCCAGCAGTCAACTAGCGGGAGGGGACACAGATACGCAGTATTTT
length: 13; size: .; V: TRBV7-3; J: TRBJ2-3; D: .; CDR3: CASSPQGTDTQYF; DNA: TGTGCCAGCAGCCCACAGGGCACAGATACGCAGTATTTT
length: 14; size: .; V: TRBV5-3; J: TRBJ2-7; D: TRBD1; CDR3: CARSPGQGINEQYF; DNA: TGTGCCAGAAGCCCTGGACAGGGGATAAACGAGCAGTACTTC
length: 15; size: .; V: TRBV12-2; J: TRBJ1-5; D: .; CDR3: CASPKHGLSNQPQHF; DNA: TGTGCAAGTCCCAAACATGGGCTCAGCAATCAGCCCCAGCATTTT
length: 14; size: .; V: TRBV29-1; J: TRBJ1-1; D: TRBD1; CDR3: CSVEERTGATEAFF; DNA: TGCAGCGTTGAAGAACGGACAGGTGCCACTGAAGCTTTCTTT
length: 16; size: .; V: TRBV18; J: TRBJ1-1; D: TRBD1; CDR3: CASSPLTGTGDTEAFF; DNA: TGTGCCAGCTCACCACTGACAGGGACCGGGGATACTGAAGCTTTCTTT
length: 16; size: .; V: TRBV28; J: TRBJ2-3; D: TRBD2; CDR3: CASSLNSALAGDTQYF; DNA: TGTGCCAGCAGTTTAAATTCCGCACTAGCGGGAGATACGCAGTATTTT
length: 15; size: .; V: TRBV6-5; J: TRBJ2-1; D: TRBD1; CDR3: CATTPFGPGGAGWLF; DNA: TGTGCCACCACCCCCTTTGGGCCAGGGGGCGCGGGCTGGCTCTTC
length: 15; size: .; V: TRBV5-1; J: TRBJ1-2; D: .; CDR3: CASSLGQSPNYGYTF; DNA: TGCGCCAGCAGCTTGGGACAGAGCCCTAACTATGGCTACACCTTC